This is a list of T cell receptor beta chains from one sample in a study of identical twins. TCRdb analysed the 5' RACE reads with MiXCR anew, one entry per CDR3 protein. The sample holds some 630,000 distinct CDR3 sequences, roughly 7.2% seen once. A further study also used this sample, focusing on yellow fever vaccine responses in identical twins.

Sequenced material: PBMCs. The receptors derive from a woman aged 18 to 35 in good health. Both conserved end residues are part of each CDR3. The D gene is left open where the match is weak. A row's size may be missing; if present it is once, few, many or a size class.

d_call j_call v_call clone_size cdr3_nt cdr3_aa
. TRBJ2-7 TRBV2 few TGTGCCAGCAGTCCCTTTACCACAGACTACGAGCAGTACTTC CASSPFTTDYEQYF
. TRBJ1-2 TRBV12-3/TRBV12-4 many TGTGCCAGCAGTTTCCCCCTGGGACAAGCTAACTATGGCTACACCTTC CASSFPLGQANYGYTF
. TRBJ1-5 TRBV3-1 . TGTGCCAGCAGCATCGGACCGAATAATCAGCCCCAGCATTTT CASSIGPNNQPQHF
. TRBJ2-3 TRBV24-1 few TGTGCCACCAGTGATTCCCCTGGAGGGGGTACCCCCACAGATACGCAGTATTTT CATSDSPGGGTPTDTQYF
. TRBJ2-1 TRBV5-1 few TGCGCCAGCAGCTTGGAGCCTAGCGTGTACAATGAGCAGTTCTTC CASSLEPSVYNEQFF
. TRBJ1-2 TRBV24-1 . TGTGCCACTCAATCGGACTATGGCTACACCTTC CATQSDYGYTF
. TRBJ2-2 TRBV29-1 many TGCAGCGTTGTCCCCGGGCCGGGATTGGGGGAGCTGTTTTTT CSVVPGPGLGELFF
. TRBJ1-1 TRBV12-3/TRBV12-4 . TGTGCCAGCAGACCACCGGGACATGTCTCTGAAGCTTTCTTT CASRPPGHVSEAFF
. TRBJ1-4 TRBV10-3 . TGTGCCATCAGTGATCGGGTAAATGAAAAACTGTTTTTT CAISDRVNEKLFF
. TRBJ1-5 TRBV10-3 few TGTGCCATCAGTGACCGAGATCAGCCCCAGCATTTT CAISDRDQPQHF
. TRBJ1-1 TRBV7-9 many TGTGCCAGCAGCTTAGATGGAGAAGCTTTCTTT CASSLDGEAFF
. TRBJ2-2 TRBV5-1 few TGCGCCAGCAGGGTAAATACAAGTCCGTTGAACACCGGGGAGCTGTTTTTT CASRVNTSPLNTGELFF
TRBD2 TRBJ2-1 TRBV5-1 many TGCGCCAGCAGCTTGGCGGGAGGTGAGCAGTTCTTC CASSLAGGEQFF
TRBD1 TRBJ2-7 TRBV11-2 many TGTGCCAGCAGCGCAAGGGGACAGATCTCCTACGAGCAGTACTTC CASSARGQISYEQYF
. TRBJ2-5 TRBV12-3/TRBV12-4 many TGTGCCAGCAGTTTAGGGGAAGAGACCCAGTACTTC CASSLGEETQYF
. TRBJ1-2 TRBV12-5 many TGTGCTAGTGTCGCAGGGGATGGTACCTATGGCTACACCTTC CASVAGDGTYGYTF
. TRBJ2-1 TRBV7-6 few TGTGCCAGCAGCTTAGGCTTAACACAGGATGAGCAGTTCTTC CASSLGLTQDEQFF
. TRBJ2-7 TRBV12-3/TRBV12-4 . TGTGCCAGCAGTACCCGGGGGTCGGGAGTTTTCTACGAGCAGTACTTC CASSTRGSGVFYEQYF
TRBD2 TRBJ2-1 TRBV29-1 few TGCAGCGTTGAAGACATGGGGCGGGAGAGCAATGAGCAGTTCTTC CSVEDMGRESNEQFF
TRBD2 TRBJ2-2 TRBV5-1 . TGCGCCAGCAGCTTGGTATTTGAGGTTGGGACTACATCCACCGGGGAGCTGTTTTTT CASSLVFEVGTTSTGELFF
. TRBJ1-5 TRBV6-1 few TGTGCCAGCAGCCCAACCGCTAGCAATCAGCCCCAGCATTTT CASSPTASNQPQHF
TRBD2 TRBJ2-2 TRBV5-5 few TGTGCCAGCAGCTACTGGGGGGGGACCGGGGAGCTGTTTTTT CASSYWGGTGELFF
. TRBJ2-1 TRBV7-9 . TGTGCCAGCAGCTTAGGGTCAGCGGTCAACAATGAGCAGTTCTTC CASSLGSAVNNEQFF
TRBD2 TRBJ2-7 TRBV10-3 few TGTGCCATCAGTGATCCGGGACTAGCGGACTCCTACGAGCAGTACTTC CAISDPGLADSYEQYF
. TRBJ1-1 TRBV7-2 many TGTGCCAGCAGCTTAGTGGCAGGGGCGCAAAACACTGAAGCTTTCTTT CASSLVAGAQNTEAFF
. TRBJ1-1 TRBV27 . TGTGCCAGCAGTTTAAGTCGCGCAGAAAGAAAAACTAACACTGAAGCTTTCTTT CASSLSRAERKTNTEAFF
TRBD2 TRBJ2-5 TRBV19 . TGTGCCAGTAGTATAGTGGCTAGCGGGAGCGTGACCCAGTACTTC CASSIVASGSVTQYF
. TRBJ1-5 TRBV20-1 . TGCAGTGCTAGAGATGGGGTTTCTAATCAGCCCCAGCATTTT CSARDGVSNQPQHF
TRBD2 TRBJ2-2 TRBV20-1 many TGCAGTGCTAGCCCCGTAGCGGGAGCGGGCACCGGGGAGCTGTTTTTT CSASPVAGAGTGELFF
. TRBJ2-3 TRBV5-1 many TGCGCCAGCAGCTCGGCTGTGGACGGATACACAGATACGCAGTATTTT CASSSAVDGYTDTQYF
. TRBJ2-2 TRBV19 . TGTGCCTGGTCATCAGGCACCGGGGAGCTGTTTTTT CAWSSGTGELFF